This T cell receptor (beta chain) was observed in a study of blood T cell repertoires in COVID-19. Study background: Sample material is recorded as cDNA or gDNA derived from T cells, B-cell-depleted T cells, or PBMCs.

Repertoires were generated with immunoSEQ multiplex PCR, while TCRdb's copy carries only in-frame clones and drops some. Of approximately 330,000 clones listed, 90% are singletons. The CDR3 extends over 14 amino acids. Looked up from germline, CDR1 is SGDLS and CDR2 is YYNGEE. Trimming took 3 bases from V and 12 from J; bases not matched to a gene: 9. The receptor was derived from a woman aged 40 to 50 with COVID-19, enrolled during active disease. Specimen: peripheral blood. The chain couples TRBV9 to TRBJ2-1, with 10 bases identical to TRBD2. The CDR3: CASSALEREGRQFF. Here the CDR3 DNA reads TGTGCCAGCAGCGCTCTGGAGCGGGAGGGTAGGCAGTTCTTC.